The T cell receptor (beta chain) described here comes from a study of T-cell memory formation after mild COVID-19. One entry per CDR3 protein results from TCRdb running MiXCR on the 5' RACE reads. This table holds a few hundred thousand distinct CDR3 sequences, roughly 19% found once. General study results and limits: CD8+ contracting clones occupied EMRA, while CD4+ ones occupied mainly CM and EM. Nothing confirmed that second-wave clones peaking on day 37 were specific for SARS-CoV-2. Clones contracting over day 15 to 85 were CD4/CD8 balanced, with later expanders leaning CD4+.

Germline V gene data show CDR1 as SGDLS and CDR2 as YYNGEE. V lost 2 bases, J lost 1 base, and 15 bases lay in between. The CDR3 contains 16 residues. This clonotype was seen a few times. Its antigen is as yet unknown. This chain links TRBV9 with TRBJ2-5; D is possibly TRBD2 (7 bases). The specimen sequenced was PBMCs or a T cell subset sorted from them (not recorded which). The receptor was derived from a man between 18 and 35 years old who had mild COVID-19 (a few samples of this study predate the infection). Cell type and time point are not known. The CDR3 sequence: CASSVGGRGGQETQYF. The CDR3 DNA is TGTGCCAGCAGCGTTGGCGGGAGAGGGGGCCAAGAGACCCAGTACTTC.